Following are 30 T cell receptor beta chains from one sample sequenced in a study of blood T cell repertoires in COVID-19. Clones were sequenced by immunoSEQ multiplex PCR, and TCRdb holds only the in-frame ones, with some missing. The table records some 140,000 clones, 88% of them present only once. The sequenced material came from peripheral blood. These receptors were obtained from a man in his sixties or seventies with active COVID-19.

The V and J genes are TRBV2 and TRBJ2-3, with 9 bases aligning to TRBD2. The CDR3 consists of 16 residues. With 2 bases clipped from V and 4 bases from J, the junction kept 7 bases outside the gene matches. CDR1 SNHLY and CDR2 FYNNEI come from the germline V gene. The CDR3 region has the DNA TGTGCCAGCAGTGAATGGGCGGGAGGGATCTCAGATACGCAGTATTTT. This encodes CASSEWAGGISDTQYF. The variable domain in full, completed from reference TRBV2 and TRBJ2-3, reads EPEVTQTPSHQVTQMGQEVILRCVPISNHLYFYWYRQILGQKVEFLVSFYNNEISEKSEIFDDQFSVERPDGSNFTLKIRSTKLEDSAMYFCASSEWAGGISDTQYFGPGTRLTVL.

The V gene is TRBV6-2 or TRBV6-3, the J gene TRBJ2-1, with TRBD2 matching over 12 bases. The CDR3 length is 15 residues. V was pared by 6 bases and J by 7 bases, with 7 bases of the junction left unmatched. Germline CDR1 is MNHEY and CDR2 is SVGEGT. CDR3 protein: CASSDRTSGTNEQFF. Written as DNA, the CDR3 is TGTGCCAGCAGCGACCGGACTAGCGGGACGAATGAGCAGTTCTTC.

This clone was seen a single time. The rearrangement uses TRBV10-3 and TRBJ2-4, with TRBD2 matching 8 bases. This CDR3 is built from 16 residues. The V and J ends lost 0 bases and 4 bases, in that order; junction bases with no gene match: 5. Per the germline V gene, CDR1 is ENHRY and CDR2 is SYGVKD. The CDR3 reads CAISESQGLEKNIQYF. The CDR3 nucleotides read TGTGCCATCAGTGAGTCGCAGGGACTAGAAAAAAACATTCAGTACTTC.

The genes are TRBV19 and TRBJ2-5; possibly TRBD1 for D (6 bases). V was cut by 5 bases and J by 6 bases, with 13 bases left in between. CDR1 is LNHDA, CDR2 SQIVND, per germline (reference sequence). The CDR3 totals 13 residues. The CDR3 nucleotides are TGTGCCAGTAGTCCCGGACAGAAGCAGACCCAGTACTTC. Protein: CASSPGQKQTQYF. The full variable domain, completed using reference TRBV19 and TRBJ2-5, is DGGITQSPKYLFRKEGQNVTLSCEQNLNHDAMYWYRQDPGQGLRLIYYSQIVNDFQKGDIAEGYSVSREKKESFPLTVTSAQKNPTAFYLCASSPGQKQTQYFGPGTRLLVL.

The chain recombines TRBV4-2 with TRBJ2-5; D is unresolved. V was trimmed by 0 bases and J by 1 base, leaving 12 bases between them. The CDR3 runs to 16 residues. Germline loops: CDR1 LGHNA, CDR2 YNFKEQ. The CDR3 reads CASSQDKHSLQETQYF. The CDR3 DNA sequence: TGTGCCAGCAGCCAAGATAAACACAGCCTCCAAGAGACCCAGTACTTC.

This CDR3 reads CASSLNLAGEVYNEQFF. The DNA of the CDR3 is TGTGCCAGCAGCTTGAACTTAGCGGGAGAGGTCTACAATGAGCAGTTCTTC. The V and J genes are TRBV28 and TRBJ2-1; 9 nucleotides align to TRBD2. The V gene end was trimmed by 6 bases and the J gene end by 3 bases; junction bases not matched to a gene: 12. Looked up from germline, CDR1 is MDHEN and CDR2 is SYDVKM. The CDR3 runs 17 residues.

The CDR3 sequence: CASSPGGSTYEQYF. Here the CDR3 DNA reads TGTGCCAGCAGCCCCGGAGGGTCGACCTACGAGCAGTACTTC. This sequence joins TRBV11-3 and TRBJ2-7; D perhaps matches TRBD2 (6 bases). Germline-derived CDR1 and CDR2 are SGHNT and YENEEA. This CDR3 comprises 14 residues. With 5 bases removed from V and 2 bases from J, the gap between germline ends came to 13 bases. Variable domain in full (rest from reference TRBV11-3 and TRBJ2-7): EAGVVQSPRYKIIEKKQPVAFWCNPISGHNTLYWYLQNLGQGPELLIRYENEEAVDDSQLPKDRFSAERLKGVDSTLKIQPAELGDSAVYLCASSPGGSTYEQYFGPGTRLTVT.

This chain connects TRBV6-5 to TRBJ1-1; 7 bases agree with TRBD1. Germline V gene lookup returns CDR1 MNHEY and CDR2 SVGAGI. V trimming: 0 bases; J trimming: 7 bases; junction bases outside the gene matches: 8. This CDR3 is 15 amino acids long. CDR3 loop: CASSYSMGQTSEAFF. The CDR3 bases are TGTGCCAGCAGTTACTCGATGGGACAGACCAGTGAAGCTTTCTTT.

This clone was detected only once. The CDR3 nucleotides are TGTGCCACCCTCCCGACAGGATCTATTTCGGGTGAAGCTTTCTTT. Amino acids: CATLPTGSISGEAFF. V gene TRBV28 combines with J gene TRBJ1-1, with D perhaps TRBD1 (6 bases). Trimming shortened V by 10 bases and J by 7 bases, and 25 bases separated the two germline ends. The CDR3 is 15 residues long. Per the germline V gene, CDR1 is MDHEN and CDR2 is SYDVKM.

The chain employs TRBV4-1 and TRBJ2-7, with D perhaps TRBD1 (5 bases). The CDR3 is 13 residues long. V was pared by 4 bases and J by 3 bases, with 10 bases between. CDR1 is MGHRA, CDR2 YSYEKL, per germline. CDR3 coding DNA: TGCGCCAGCAGCCGAGTGACAGACTACGAGCAGTACTTC. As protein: CASSRVTDYEQYF.

This CDR3 reads CASSEGVNYGYTF. CDR3 bases: TGTGCCAGCAGTGAAGGAGTAAACTATGGCTACACCTTC. This chain joins TRBV2 and TRBJ1-2; D ambiguous. The CDR3 contains 13 residues. The V end lost 1 base, the J end lost 2 bases, and 5 bases lay between the germline ends. Germline assignment: CDR1 SNHLY and CDR2 FYNNEI. Full variable domain (rest looked up from reference TRBV2 and TRBJ1-2): EPEVTQTPSHQVTQMGQEVILRCVPISNHLYFYWYRQILGQKVEFLVSFYNNEISEKSEIFDDQFSVERPDGSNFTLKIRSTKLEDSAMYFCASSEGVNYGYTFGSGTRLTVV.

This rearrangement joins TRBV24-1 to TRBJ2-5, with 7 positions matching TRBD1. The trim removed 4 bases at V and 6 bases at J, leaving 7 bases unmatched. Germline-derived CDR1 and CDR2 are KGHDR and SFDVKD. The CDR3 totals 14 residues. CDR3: CATSESGTVKTQYF. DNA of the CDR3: TGTGCCACCAGTGAGTCCGGGACAGTAAAGACCCAGTACTTC.

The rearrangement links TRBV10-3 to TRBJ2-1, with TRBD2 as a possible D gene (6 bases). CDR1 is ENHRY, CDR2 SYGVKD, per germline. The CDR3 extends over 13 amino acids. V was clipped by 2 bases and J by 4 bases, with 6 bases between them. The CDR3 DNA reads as TGTGCCATCAGTGAGGGGACTTACAATGAGCAGTTCTTC. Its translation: CAISEGTYNEQFF.

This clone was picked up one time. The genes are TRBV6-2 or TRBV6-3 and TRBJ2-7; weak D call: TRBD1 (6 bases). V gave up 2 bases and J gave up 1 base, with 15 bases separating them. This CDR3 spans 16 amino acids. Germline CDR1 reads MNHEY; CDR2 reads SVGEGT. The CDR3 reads CASSYPRGQRSYEQYF. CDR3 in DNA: TGTGCCAGCAGTTACCCTAGAGGACAGCGTTCCTACGAGCAGTACTTC.

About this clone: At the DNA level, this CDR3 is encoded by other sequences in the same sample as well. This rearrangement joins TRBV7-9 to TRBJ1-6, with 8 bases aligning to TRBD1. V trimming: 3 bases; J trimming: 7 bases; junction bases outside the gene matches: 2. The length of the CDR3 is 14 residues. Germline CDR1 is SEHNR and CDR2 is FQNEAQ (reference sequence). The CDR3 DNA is TGTGCCAGCAGCTTGGGGGACAGGAATTCACCCCTCCACTTT. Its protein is CASSLGDRNSPLHF.

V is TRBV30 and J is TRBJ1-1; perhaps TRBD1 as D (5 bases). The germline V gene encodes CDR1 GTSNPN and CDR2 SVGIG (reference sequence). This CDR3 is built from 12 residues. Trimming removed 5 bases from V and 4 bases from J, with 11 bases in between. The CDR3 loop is CAWGVGGTEAFF. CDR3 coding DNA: TGTGCCTGGGGGGTGGGGGGCACTGAAGCTTTCTTT.

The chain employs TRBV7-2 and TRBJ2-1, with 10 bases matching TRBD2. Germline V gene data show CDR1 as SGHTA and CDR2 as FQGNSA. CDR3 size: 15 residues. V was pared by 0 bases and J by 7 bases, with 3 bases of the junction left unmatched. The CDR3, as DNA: TGTGCCAGCAGCTTAGCCAGCGGGAGGGTAAATGAGCAGTTCTTC. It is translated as CASSLASGRVNEQFF.

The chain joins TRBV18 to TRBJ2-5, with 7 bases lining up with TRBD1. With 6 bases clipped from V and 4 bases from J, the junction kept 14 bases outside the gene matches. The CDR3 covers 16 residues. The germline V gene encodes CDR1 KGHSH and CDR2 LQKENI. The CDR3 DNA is TGTGCCAGCTCGCCGGACAGGTCGGGTCCGTCAGAGACCCAGTACTTC. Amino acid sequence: CASSPDRSGPSETQYF.

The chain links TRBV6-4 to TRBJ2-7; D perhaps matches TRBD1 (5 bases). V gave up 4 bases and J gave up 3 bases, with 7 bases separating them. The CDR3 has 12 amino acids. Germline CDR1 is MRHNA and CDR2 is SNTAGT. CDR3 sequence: CASSVGRYEQYF. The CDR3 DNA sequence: TGTGCCAGCAGTGTGGGGCGCTACGAGCAGTACTTC.

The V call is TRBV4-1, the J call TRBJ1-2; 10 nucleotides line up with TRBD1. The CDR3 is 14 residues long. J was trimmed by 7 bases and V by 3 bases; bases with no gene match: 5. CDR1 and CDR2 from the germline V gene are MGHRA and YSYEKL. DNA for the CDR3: TGCGCCAGCAGCCAGGACAGGGGGATCGGTGGCTACACCTTC. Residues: CASSQDRGIGGYTF.

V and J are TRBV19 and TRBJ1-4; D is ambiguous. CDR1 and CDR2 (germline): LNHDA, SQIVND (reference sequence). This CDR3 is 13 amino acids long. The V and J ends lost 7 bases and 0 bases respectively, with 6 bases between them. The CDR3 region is CASKRTTNEKLFF. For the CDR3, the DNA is TGTGCCAGTAAGAGAACAACTAATGAAAAACTGTTTTTT.

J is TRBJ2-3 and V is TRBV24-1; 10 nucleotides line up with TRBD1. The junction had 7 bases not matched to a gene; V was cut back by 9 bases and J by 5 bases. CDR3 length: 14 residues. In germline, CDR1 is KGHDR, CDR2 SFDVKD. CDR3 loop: CATRGTGAVDTQYF. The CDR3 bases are TGTGCCACCCGCGGGACAGGGGCAGTAGATACGCAGTATTTT.

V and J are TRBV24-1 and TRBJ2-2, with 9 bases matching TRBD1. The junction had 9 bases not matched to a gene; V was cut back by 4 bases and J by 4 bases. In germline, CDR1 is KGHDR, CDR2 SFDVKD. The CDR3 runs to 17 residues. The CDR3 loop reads CATSDPEGTGITGELFF. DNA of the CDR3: TGTGCCACCAGTGACCCCGAGGGGACAGGGATCACCGGGGAGCTGTTTTTT.

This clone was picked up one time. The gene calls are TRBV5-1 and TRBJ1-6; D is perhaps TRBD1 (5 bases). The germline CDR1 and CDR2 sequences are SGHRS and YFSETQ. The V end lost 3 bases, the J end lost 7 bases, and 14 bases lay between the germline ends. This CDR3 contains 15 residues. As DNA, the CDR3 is TGCGCCAGCAGCTCGGAGGGACGGGGGAATTCACCCCTCCACTTT. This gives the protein CASSSEGRGNSPLHF.

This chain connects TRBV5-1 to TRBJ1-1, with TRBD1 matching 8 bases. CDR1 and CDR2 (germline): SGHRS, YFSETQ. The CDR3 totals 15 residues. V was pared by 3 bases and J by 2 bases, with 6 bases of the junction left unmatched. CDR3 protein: CASSWGGQANTEAFF. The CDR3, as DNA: TGCGCCAGCAGCTGGGGGGGACAGGCTAACACTGAAGCTTTCTTT.

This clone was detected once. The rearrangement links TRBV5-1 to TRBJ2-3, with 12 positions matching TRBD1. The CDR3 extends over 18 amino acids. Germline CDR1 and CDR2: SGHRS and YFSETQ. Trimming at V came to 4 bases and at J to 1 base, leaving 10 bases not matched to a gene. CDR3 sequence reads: CASSPGTGGPVGTDTQYF. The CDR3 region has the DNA TGCGCCAGCAGCCCCGGGACAGGGGGCCCGGTTGGCACAGATACGCAGTATTTT.

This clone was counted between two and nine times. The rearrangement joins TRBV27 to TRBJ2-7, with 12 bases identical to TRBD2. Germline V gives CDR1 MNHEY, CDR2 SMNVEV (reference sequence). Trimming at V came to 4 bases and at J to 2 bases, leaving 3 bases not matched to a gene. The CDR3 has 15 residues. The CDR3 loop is CASSYLAGGAYEQYF. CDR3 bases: TGTGCCAGCAGTTACCTAGCGGGAGGGGCCTACGAGCAGTACTTC.

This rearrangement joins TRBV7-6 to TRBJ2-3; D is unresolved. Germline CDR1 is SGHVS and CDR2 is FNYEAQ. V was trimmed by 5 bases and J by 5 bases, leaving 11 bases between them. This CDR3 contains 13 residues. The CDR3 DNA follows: TGTGCCAGCAGCCATAGCACGATAGATACGCAGTATTTT. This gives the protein CASSHSTIDTQYF.

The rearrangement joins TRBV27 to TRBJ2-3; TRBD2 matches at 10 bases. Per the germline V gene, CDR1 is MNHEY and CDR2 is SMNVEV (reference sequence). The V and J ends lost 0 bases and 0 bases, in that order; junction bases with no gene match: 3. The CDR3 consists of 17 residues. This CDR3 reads CASSLSFSGGSTDTQYF. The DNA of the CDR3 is TGTGCCAGCAGTTTATCGTTTAGCGGGGGGAGCACAGATACGCAGTATTTT.

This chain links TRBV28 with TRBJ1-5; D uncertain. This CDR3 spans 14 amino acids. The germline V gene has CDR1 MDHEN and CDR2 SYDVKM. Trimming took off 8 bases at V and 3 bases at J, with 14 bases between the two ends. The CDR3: CASVGGSNNQPQHF. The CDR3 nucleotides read TGTGCCAGCGTGGGAGGGTCGAACAATCAGCCCCAGCATTTT.